The 25 T cell receptor beta chains given below trace back to one sample, sequenced in a study of identical twins (dated by TCRdb to about 2016). The library was produced with 5' RACE. The sample was run on an Illumina HiSeq 2000. TCRdb cleaned the public reads at Q25 with fastp, built clones with MiXCR and kept in-frame beta chains. Each CDR3 protein gets just one entry, which takes the most common genes and DNA from the rows behind it. This sample has 1,800,000 or so distinct CDR3 sequences in its table, and less than 40% of those were observed once. The top ten clones comprise about 0.27% of the sample. The sequencing sample was made of cord blood. These receptors originate from a newborn girl in good health.

This clonotype turned up a few times. The CDR3, as DNA: TGCAGCGTACGAAATATGGGGGGGACGAACACTGAAGCTTTCTTT. Translated, it gives CSVRNMGGTNTEAFF. The chain carries TRBV29-1 and TRBJ1-1; a possible D gene is TRBD1 (5 bases). The CDR3 runs to 15 residues. V was cut by 6 bases and J by 1 base, with 18 bases left in between. Germline V lookup: CDR1 SQVTM, CDR2 ANQGSEA. The full variable domain, completed using reference TRBV29-1 and TRBJ1-1, is SAVISQKPSRDICQRGTSLTIQCQVDSQVTMMFWYRQQPGQSLTLIATANQGSEATYESGFVIDKFPISRPNLTFSTLTVSNMSPEDSSIYLCSVRNMGGTNTEAFFGQGTRLTVV.

V and J are TRBV7-2 and TRBJ1-5; D remains ambiguous. The ends were cut back, 2 bases at V and 2 bases at J, with 7 bases in the middle. In germline, CDR1 is SGHTA, CDR2 FQGNSA. This CDR3 comprises 14 residues. The CDR3 spells CASSLQAGNQPQHF. The DNA of the CDR3 is TGTGCCAGCAGCTTACAGGCGGGCAATCAGCCCCAGCATTTT. Variable domain in full (rest from reference TRBV7-2 and TRBJ1-5): GAGVSQSPSNKVTEKGKDVELRCDPISGHTALYWYRQSLGQGLEFLIYFQGNSAPDKSGLPSDRFSAERTGGSVSTLTIQRTQQEDSAVYLCASSLQAGNQPQHFGDGTRLSIL.

This clonotype was counted only a few times. The rearrangement links TRBV29-1 to TRBJ1-2; 7 positions match TRBD1. The germline CDR1 and CDR2 sequences are SQVTM and ANQGSEA. The CDR3 is 13 residues long. V dropped 7 bases and J dropped 2; count of bases not matched to a gene: 7. As DNA, the CDR3 is TGCAGCGCTACGACAGGGATGAACTATGGCTACACCTTC. This sequence encodes CSATTGMNYGYTF. Combining the CDR3 with reference TRBV29-1 and TRBJ1-2 gives the whole variable domain SAVISQKPSRDICQRGTSLTIQCQVDSQVTMMFWYRQQPGQSLTLIATANQGSEATYESGFVIDKFPISRPNLTFSTLTVSNMSPEDSSIYLCSATTGMNYGYTFGSGTRLTVV.

This clonotype turned up a few times. This chain connects TRBV28 to TRBJ1-5; 9 positions match TRBD1. Germline assignment: CDR1 MDHEN and CDR2 SYDVKM. With 7 bases clipped from V and 1 base from J, the junction kept 11 bases outside the gene matches. The CDR3 loop spans 17 amino acids. The CDR3 DNA sequence: TGTGCCAGCATCGACTCCGGGACAGGGTTCAGCAATCAGCCCCAGCATTTT. It is translated as CASIDSGTGFSNQPQHF. Based on the CDR3 plus reference TRBV28 and TRBJ1-5, the full variable domain is DVKVTQSSRYLVKRTGEKVFLECVQDMDHENMFWYRQDPGLGLRLIYFSYDVKMKEKGDIPEGYSVSREKKERFSLILESASTNQTSMYLCASIDSGTGFSNQPQHFGDGTRLSIL.

This chain's CDR3 is CASSPRTSHYNEQFF. For the CDR3, the DNA is TGTGCCAGCAGCCCGAGGACTAGCCATTACAATGAGCAGTTCTTC. V is TRBV14 and J is TRBJ2-1; 8 nucleotides align to TRBD2. CDR1 SGHDN and CDR2 FVKESK come from the germline V gene. The ends lost 4 bases at V and 4 bases at J; junction bases unmatched: 6. This CDR3 is built from 15 residues.

This chain links TRBV20-1 with TRBJ1-1, with unresolved D. The CDR3 totals 14 residues. Per the germline V gene, CDR1 is DFQATT and CDR2 is SNEGSKA (reference sequence). The germline V and J ends were trimmed by 0 bases and 4 bases, with 12 bases remaining between them. The CDR3 nucleotides read TGCAGTGCTAGAGATATGAGTGGAGGCACTGAAGCTTTCTTT. Amino acids: CSARDMSGGTEAFF.

The gene calls are TRBV18 and TRBJ1-2; D is undetermined. Looked up from germline, CDR1 is KGHSH and CDR2 is LQKENI. Trimming shortened V by 2 bases and J by 2 bases, and 15 bases separated the two germline ends. The CDR3 is 16 residues long. The CDR3 sequence: CASSPEARVANYGYTF. The CDR3 coding sequence is TGTGCCAGCTCACCAGAGGCAAGGGTGGCGAACTATGGCTACACCTTC.

J is TRBJ1-5 and V is TRBV7-9; D unclear. CDR1 is SEHNR and CDR2 is FQNEAQ in the germline V gene (reference sequence). The CDR3 spans 14 residues. V lost 1 base to trimming and J lost 7 bases, with 11 bases between them. In DNA, the CDR3 is TGTGCCAGCAGCTTAGTGGGGTTCGGGCAGCCCCAGCATTTT. Protein: CASSLVGFGQPQHF.

The chain has TRBV7-9 and TRBJ2-4, with D perhaps matching TRBD2 (5 bases). The V and J ends lost 5 bases and 5 bases respectively, with 13 bases between them. The germline V gene has CDR1 SEHNR and CDR2 FQNEAQ (reference sequence). This CDR3 is 14 amino acids long. CDR3 sequence: CASSKMDGENIQYF. The CDR3 region has the DNA TGTGCCAGCAGCAAAATGGACGGGGAAAACATTCAGTACTTC.

In this sample, this clonotype turned up a few times. The chain employs TRBV27 and TRBJ1-6; tentatively, D is TRBD1 (5 bases). Trimming cost V 4 bases and J 6 bases, with 19 bases left between them. The CDR3 has 17 residues. CDR1 and CDR2 from the germline V gene are MNHEY and SMNVEV (reference sequence). DNA of the CDR3: TGTGCCAGCAGTTGGTTTTGGGGGTCAGGCAGTAATTCACCCCTCCACTTT. This translates into CASSWFWGSGSNSPLHF.

The table lists this clonotype with a few counts. The genes are TRBV7-2 and TRBJ2-2; D is uncertain. V was cut by 2 bases and J by 2 bases, with 9 bases left in between. The CDR3 runs to 15 residues. The germline CDR1 and CDR2 sequences are SGHTA and FQGNSA. The DNA for the CDR3 is TGTGCCAGCAGCTTATTGTATCATAACACCGGGGAGCTGTTTTTT. This sequence encodes CASSLLYHNTGELFF.

This clonotype appeared a few times. The chain recombines TRBV25-1 with TRBJ1-6; D gene unclear. Trimming took off 2 bases at V and 10 bases at J, with 12 bases between the two ends. There are 14 residues in the CDR3. Germline V CDR1 and CDR2: MGHDK, SYGVNS. CDR3 residues: CASSEESRSSPLHF. CDR3 nucleotides: TGTGCCAGCAGTGAAGAAAGTCGTAGCTCACCCCTCCACTTT.

This clonotype has just a few counts. The chain carries TRBV20-1 and TRBJ1-5; 7 positions match TRBD1. Germline loops: CDR1 DFQATT, CDR2 SNEGSKA (reference sequence). This CDR3 has 15 residues. The junction had 7 bases not matched to a gene; V was cut back by 1 base and J by 4 bases. The CDR3 nucleotides read TGCAGTGCTAGAGTTGGCGGGACAGCTAATCAGCCCCAGCATTTT. Amino acids: CSARVGGTANQPQHF.

About this clonotype itself: One end of the junction fails to match germline, which may point to a read error. The rearrangement joins TRBV12-3 or TRBV12-4 to TRBJ2-1; D assignment may be TRBD1 or TRBD2 (5 bases each). This CDR3 has 15 residues. The CDR3 loop is CAGRELDDHLNEQFF. The CDR3 DNA sequence: TGTGCCGGCAGGGAACTAGACGATCATTTAAATGAGCAGTTCTTC.

In its sample, this clonotype was seen a few times. The genes are TRBV4-2 and TRBJ2-3; a possible D gene is TRBD1 (6 bases). Trimming cost V 0 bases and J 7 bases, with 14 bases left between them. The CDR3 runs to 15 residues. Per the germline V gene, CDR1 is LGHNA and CDR2 is YNFKEQ. The CDR3 protein is CASSQDRSGQNTQYF. The CDR3 DNA reads TGTGCCAGCAGCCAAGATAGGTCGGGACAAAATACGCAGTATTTT.

This chain joins TRBV3-1 and TRBJ2-1; 14 nucleotides align to TRBD2. The junction had 4 bases not matched to a gene; V was cut back by 1 base and J by 11 bases. The CDR3 totals 15 residues. CDR1 and CDR2 (germline): LGHDT, YNNKEL (reference sequence). CDR3 coding DNA: TGTGCCAGCAGCCAAGGGGGACTAGCGGGGGAACAGCAGTTCTTC. It is translated as CASSQGGLAGEQQFF.

This chain links TRBV25-1 with TRBJ1-5; tentatively, D is TRBD1 (6 bases). Germline V CDR1 and CDR2: MGHDK, SYGVNS. CDR3 length: 15 residues. Trimming took 5 bases from V and 3 from J, leaving 14 bases between them. The CDR3 DNA sequence: TGTGCCAGCAGTCCAGGACAGTCCCTCAATCAGCCCCAGCATTTT. Translation: CASSPGQSLNQPQHF.

This clonotype was observed at least ten times. This CDR3 is CSVPGHRNYNEQFF. The CDR3 nucleotides are TGCAGCGTACCCGGACATCGGAATTACAATGAGCAGTTCTTC. The rearrangement joins TRBV29-1 to TRBJ2-1; D might be TRBD1 (5 bases). Germline V gene lookup returns CDR1 SQVTM and CDR2 ANQGSEA. The CDR3 spans 14 residues. V lost 6 bases and J lost 4, with 16 bases in between.

Only a few counts were recorded for this clonotype. The J gene is TRBJ2-1, the V gene TRBV11-2; 9 positions match TRBD1. Germline V gene sequence: CDR1 SGHAT, CDR2 FQNNGV. Trimming took 5 bases from V and 9 from J; bases not matched to a gene: 5. This CDR3 has 13 residues. The DNA for the CDR3 is TGTGCCAGCAGCGCCCAGACAGGGGGTGAGCAGTTCTTC. It is translated as CASSAQTGGEQFF.

This chain links TRBV6-1 with TRBJ1-4; possible D gene TRBD1, 6 bases. In germline, CDR1 is MNHNS, CDR2 SASEGT. V was shortened by 7 bases and J by 5 bases, with 14 bases between the two germline ends. The CDR3 loop spans 14 amino acids. The CDR3 sequence is CASNMDRLNEKLFF. CDR3 sequence (DNA): TGTGCCAGCAATATGGACAGACTAAATGAAAAACTGTTTTTT.

This clonotype was seen only a few times. V usage is TRBV9 and J usage is TRBJ1-2, with D perhaps matching TRBD1 (5 bases). The CDR3 has 15 amino acids. V lost 0 bases and J lost 5, with 14 bases in between. The germline gives CDR1 SGDLS, CDR2 YYNGEE. The CDR3 loop reads CASSVARGLGYGYTF. DNA for the CDR3: TGTGCCAGCAGCGTAGCTAGGGGACTCGGATATGGCTACACCTTC.

V gene TRBV20-1 combines with J gene TRBJ1-5; 7 bases align to TRBD1. J was trimmed by 4 bases and V by 4 bases; bases with no gene match: 10. This CDR3 is 15 amino acids long. The germline gives CDR1 DFQATT, CDR2 SNEGSKA (reference sequence). CDR3 loop: CSAKGTDRANQPQHF. The CDR3 nucleotides are TGCAGTGCTAAAGGGACCGACAGGGCAAATCAGCCCCAGCATTTT.

This clonotype has a handful of counts. This chain uses TRBV10-3 with TRBJ2-1; TRBD2 matches 10 bases. The V and J ends lost 8 bases and 4 bases, in that order; junction bases with no gene match: 5. The CDR3 covers 14 residues. The germline V gene has CDR1 ENHRY and CDR2 SYGVKD. CDR3 in DNA: TGTGCCATCCATAGCGGGAGGTGGTACAATGAGCAGTTCTTC. Residues: CAIHSGRWYNEQFF.

This clonotype was counted between two and nine times. V gene TRBV9 combines with J gene TRBJ2-1, with no clear D. Germline values: CDR1 SGDLS, CDR2 YYNGEE. The ends were cut back, 0 bases at V and 5 bases at J, with 6 bases in the middle. This CDR3 comprises 13 residues. The CDR3 DNA is TGTGCCAGCAGCGTAGCGAGTAACAATGAGCAGTTCTTC. As protein: CASSVASNNEQFF.

This rearrangement joins TRBV20-1 to TRBJ2-7, with 8 positions matching TRBD2. Germline V CDR1 and CDR2: DFQATT, SNEGSKA (reference sequence). The CDR3 sequence is 13 residues long. V lost 4 bases, J lost 7 bases, and 9 bases stayed unmatched. The CDR3 spells CSATGLGPTEQYF. The CDR3 nucleotides are TGCAGTGCTACGGGACTAGGGCCTACGGAGCAGTACTTC.